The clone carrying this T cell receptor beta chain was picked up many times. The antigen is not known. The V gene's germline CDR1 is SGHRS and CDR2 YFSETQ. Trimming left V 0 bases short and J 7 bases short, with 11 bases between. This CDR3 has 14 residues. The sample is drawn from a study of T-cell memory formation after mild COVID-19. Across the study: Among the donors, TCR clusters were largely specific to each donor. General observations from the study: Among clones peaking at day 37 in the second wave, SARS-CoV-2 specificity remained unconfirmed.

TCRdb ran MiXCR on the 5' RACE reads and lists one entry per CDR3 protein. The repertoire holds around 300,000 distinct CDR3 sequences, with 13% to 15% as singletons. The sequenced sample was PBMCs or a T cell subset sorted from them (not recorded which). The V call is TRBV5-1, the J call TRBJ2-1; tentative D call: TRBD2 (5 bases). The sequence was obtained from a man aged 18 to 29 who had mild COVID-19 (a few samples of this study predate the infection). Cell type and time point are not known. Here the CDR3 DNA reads TGCGCCAGCAGCTTGGCATCCCCGGGGAATGAGCAGTTCTTC. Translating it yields CASSLASPGNEQFF.